A selection of T cell receptor beta chains follows, all from one sample in a study of T cells after yellow fever vaccination. TCRdb used MiXCR to reprocess the 5' RACE reads, holding one entry per CDR3 protein. The sample includes 150,000 to 200,000 distinct CDR3 sequences, 9.5% to 12% of them seen just once. Sequencing was performed on CD8+ T cells sorted from PBMCs, taken 15 days after the yellow fever booster vaccination. The receptor source for this set is a man aged 18 to 35 who received the YFV17D yellow fever vaccine. CDR3s include the opening cysteine and the closing phenylalanine or tryptophan. Fields, in order: V gene, D gene, clone size, J gene, CDR3 protein, CDR3 DNA. The D gene is left open where the match is weak. The size of a clone is reported for some rows only, either as once, few or many, or as a class for expanded clones.

>TRBV29-1|TRBD1|few|TRBJ1-2
CSAQGEEGNYGYTF
TGCAGCGCCCAGGGGGAAGAGGGTAACTATGGCTACACCTTC
>TRBV25-1|.|few|TRBJ1-5
CASSDSGNSQPQHF
TGTGCCAGCAGTGACTCCGGGAACAGCCAGCCCCAGCATTTT
>TRBV6-6|.|few|TRBJ1-5
CASSYLGGSNQPQHF
TGTGCCAGCAGTTACCTTGGGGGGAGCAATCAGCCCCAGCATTTT
>TRBV11-2|TRBD2|many|TRBJ2-1
CASSPRTSGGSYNEQFF
TGTGCCAGCAGCCCTAGGACTAGCGGGGGCTCCTACAATGAGCAGTTCTTC
>TRBV4-3|TRBD1|.|TRBJ2-6
CASSQGGTGRSGANVLTF
TGCGCCAGCAGCCAAGGAGGGACAGGGCGCTCTGGGGCCAACGTCCTGACTTTC
>TRBV27|.|few|TRBJ1-5
CASSLSIWEGETQHF
TGTGCCAGCAGTTTATCGATTTGGGAGGGGGAGACCCAGCATTTT
>TRBV7-2|TRBD2|once|TRBJ2-1
CASSLVTSGGNEQFF
TGTGCCAGCAGCTTAGTTACTAGCGGGGGGAATGAGCAGTTCTTC
>TRBV28|TRBD2|.|TRBJ2-2
CASSPLAVAGVTGELFF
TGTGCCAGCAGTCCTCTTGCGGTAGCGGGGGTCACCGGGGAGCTGTTTTTT
>TRBV5-1|.|many|TRBJ1-5
CASSWYGGLNQPQHF
TGCGCCAGCAGCTGGTACGGCGGCCTCAATCAGCCCCAGCATTTT
>TRBV12-3/TRBV12-4|.|.|TRBJ1-2
CASTPFAGLLLGYTF
TGTGCCAGCACCCCGTTTGCGGGACTCCTCCTGGGCTACACCTTC
>TRBV5-4|.|.|TRBJ2-2
CASSGGFGELFF
TGTGCCAGCAGCGGTGGTTTCGGGGAGCTGTTTTTT
>TRBV5-5|.|.|TRBJ1-2
CASSHPGHNYGYTF
TGTGCCAGCAGCCATCCGGGACACAACTATGGCTACACCTTC
>TRBV27|.|few|TRBJ1-1
CASSLYTNTEAFF
TGTGCCAGCAGTTTATATACTAACACTGAAGCTTTCTTT
>TRBV28|TRBD1|many|TRBJ2-2
CASSSIRRDRVNTGELFF
TGTGCCAGCAGTTCTATCCGCCGGGACAGGGTGAACACCGGGGAGCTGTTTTTT
>TRBV7-2|.|.|TRBJ2-1
CASSLAGLRDYLYNEQFF
TGTGCCAGCAGCTTAGCAGGGCTTAGAGACTACCTTTACAATGAGCAGTTCTTC
>TRBV27|.|few|TRBJ1-2
CASSGPGYGYTF
TGTGCCAGCAGCGGTCCGGGCTATGGCTACACCTTC
>TRBV5-6|.|.|TRBJ2-1
CASSLGVGTYSYNEQFF
TGTGCCAGCAGCTTGGGTGTAGGGACATACTCCTACAATGAGCAGTTCTTC
>TRBV4-3|TRBD1|many|TRBJ2-2
CASSRRGQGTGELFF
TGCGCCAGCAGCCGGCGAGGACAGGGCACCGGGGAGCTGTTTTTT
>TRBV7-8|.|.|TRBJ1-5
CASSLVGVSQPQHF
TGTGCCAGCAGCTTAGTGGGAGTGAGCCAGCCCCAGCATTTT
>TRBV29-1|.|many|TRBJ2-1
CSVERTASYNEQFF
TGCAGCGTTGAACGGACAGCGTCCTACAATGAGCAGTTCTTC
>TRBV10-3|TRBD2|few|TRBJ2-5
CAISESMASGGVMYQETQYF
TGTGCCATCAGTGAGTCGATGGCTAGCGGGGGAGTTATGTACCAAGAGACCCAGTACTTC
>TRBV7-6|.|.|TRBJ2-7
CASSLEVADYEQYF
TGTGCCAGCAGCTTAGAGGTTGCAGATTACGAGCAGTACTTC
>TRBV4-3|TRBD1|.|TRBJ2-7
CASPAVVRGYEQYF
TGCGCCAGCCCCGCGGTGGTCAGGGGGTACGAGCAGTACTTC
>TRBV20-1|TRBD2|.|TRBJ2-5
CSAGTSGGAFRFQETQYF
TGCAGTGCTGGGACTAGCGGGGGGGCCTTTCGCTTTCAAGAGACCCAGTACTTC
>TRBV5-1|TRBD1|few|TRBJ2-4
CASSAGQGASKNIQYF
TGCGCCAGCAGCGCTGGACAGGGGGCTTCCAAAAACATTCAGTACTTC
>TRBV7-9|TRBD2|.|TRBJ2-2
CASSELANANTGELFF
TGTGCCAGCAGCGAACTAGCGAACGCGAACACCGGGGAGCTGTTTTTT
>TRBV9|TRBD1|.|TRBJ1-3
CASSEQGAGGNTIYF
TGTGCCAGCAGCGAACAGGGGGCAGGAGGAAACACCATATATTTT
>TRBV7-2|TRBD2|few|TRBJ2-3
CASSLYERGGTDTQYF
TGTGCCAGCAGCTTATACGAGCGGGGGGGCACAGATACGCAGTATTTT
>TRBV29-1|.|few|TRBJ2-1
CSGIGRNEQFF
TGCAGTGGAATAGGACGGAATGAGCAGTTCTTC
>TRBV3-1|.|.|TRBJ1-2
CASSQGRFLGFYGYTF
TGTGCCAGCAGCCAAGGCCGGTTTCTGGGATTCTATGGCTACACCTTC
>TRBV4-1|.|.|TRBJ2-7
CASSQSPGGEQYF
TGCGCCAGCAGCCAGAGCCCGGGTGGCGAGCAGTACTTC
>TRBV20-1|.|many|TRBJ2-3
CSARYSLGTDTQYF
TGCAGTGCTAGGTACTCCTTGGGCACAGATACGCAGTATTTT